Sequencing of this TCR beta chain was carried out in a study of blood T cell repertoires in COVID-19 (dated by TCRdb to about 2020). General notes on the study: The collaborator samples originated in the United States, Italy and Spain and spanned the acute and convalescent phases of COVID-19. Where available, HLA class I and class II types were taken from metadata supplied by the sample provider and were not determined by assay-based typing. The prospective study material was composed of cDNA or gDNA derived from T cells, B-cell-depleted T cells, or PBMCs. The repertoires were released in a freely available public database meant as a resource for research on the immune response to SARS-CoV-2. Subjects who had been exposed to COVID-19, were actively infected with it, or had recovered from it provided the deeply sampled blood TCRbeta repertoires that made up the dataset. Nearly every sample came with metadata listing a de-identified subject ID, COVID-19 status, age in years and sex. Samples were obtained from the ongoing ImmuneRACE study (first 160 participants) and from some 1,300 subjects provided by 6 global collaborators. The investigation overall reported the following: How much clinical and demographic metadata was included differed by source and by participant, and the metadata was provided uncurated.

One collaborating source in Seattle enrolled patients during active infection and followed them longitudinally through the course of disease. The collaborating institutions used their own protocols to collect whole blood in K2EDTA tubes. For TCRbeta analysis, collaborators shipped samples as frozen whole blood, isolated PBMCs, or DNA extracted from either of those sample types. TCRbeta CDR3 regions were amplified from genomic DNA using the immunoSEQ Assay, a bias-controlled multiplex PCR. The published analysis was carried out like this. Nucleated cell counts per sample were estimated from amplification of reference gene primers within the assay. To quantify the absolute abundance of each unique TCRbeta CDR3 rearrangement, sequence reads were collapsed and filtered. For each sample, productive Simpson clonality was calculated as the square root of Simpson's diversity index over productive rearrangements. This immuneACCESS table, as held by TCRdb, lists in-frame sequences with V and J called but not all clones. Of the missing ones, under half trace to an unresolved V gene in checked studies; the others have no known cause. The D gene and trimming were derived from the DNA, and the V and J assignments and clone size from that table. The sample yields under 450,000 clones; around nine tenths were counted once. 1.5% to 1.9% of the sample lies in the top ten.

Germline trimming: 7 bases from V, 1 base from J; junction bases outside gene matches: 2. The CDR3 spans 13 residues, from the cysteine through the phenylalanine. Only the CDR3 portion is preserved as DNA: 39 bases, with reading frame beginning at the first base. For this clone: There is no known antigen for this receptor. The input lacks base qualities; no much larger clone sits a single base away.

The sequencing sample was made of peripheral blood. The chain joins TRBV12-3 or TRBV12-4 to TRBJ2-5; 8 central nucleotides agree with TRBD2. This clonotype was sampled from a woman between 40 and 50 years old with COVID-19, enrolled during active disease. In nucleotides, the sequence is TGTGCCAGCACCCGGGGGGGCCAAGAGACCCAGTACTTC. Its coded protein is CASTRGGQETQYF.